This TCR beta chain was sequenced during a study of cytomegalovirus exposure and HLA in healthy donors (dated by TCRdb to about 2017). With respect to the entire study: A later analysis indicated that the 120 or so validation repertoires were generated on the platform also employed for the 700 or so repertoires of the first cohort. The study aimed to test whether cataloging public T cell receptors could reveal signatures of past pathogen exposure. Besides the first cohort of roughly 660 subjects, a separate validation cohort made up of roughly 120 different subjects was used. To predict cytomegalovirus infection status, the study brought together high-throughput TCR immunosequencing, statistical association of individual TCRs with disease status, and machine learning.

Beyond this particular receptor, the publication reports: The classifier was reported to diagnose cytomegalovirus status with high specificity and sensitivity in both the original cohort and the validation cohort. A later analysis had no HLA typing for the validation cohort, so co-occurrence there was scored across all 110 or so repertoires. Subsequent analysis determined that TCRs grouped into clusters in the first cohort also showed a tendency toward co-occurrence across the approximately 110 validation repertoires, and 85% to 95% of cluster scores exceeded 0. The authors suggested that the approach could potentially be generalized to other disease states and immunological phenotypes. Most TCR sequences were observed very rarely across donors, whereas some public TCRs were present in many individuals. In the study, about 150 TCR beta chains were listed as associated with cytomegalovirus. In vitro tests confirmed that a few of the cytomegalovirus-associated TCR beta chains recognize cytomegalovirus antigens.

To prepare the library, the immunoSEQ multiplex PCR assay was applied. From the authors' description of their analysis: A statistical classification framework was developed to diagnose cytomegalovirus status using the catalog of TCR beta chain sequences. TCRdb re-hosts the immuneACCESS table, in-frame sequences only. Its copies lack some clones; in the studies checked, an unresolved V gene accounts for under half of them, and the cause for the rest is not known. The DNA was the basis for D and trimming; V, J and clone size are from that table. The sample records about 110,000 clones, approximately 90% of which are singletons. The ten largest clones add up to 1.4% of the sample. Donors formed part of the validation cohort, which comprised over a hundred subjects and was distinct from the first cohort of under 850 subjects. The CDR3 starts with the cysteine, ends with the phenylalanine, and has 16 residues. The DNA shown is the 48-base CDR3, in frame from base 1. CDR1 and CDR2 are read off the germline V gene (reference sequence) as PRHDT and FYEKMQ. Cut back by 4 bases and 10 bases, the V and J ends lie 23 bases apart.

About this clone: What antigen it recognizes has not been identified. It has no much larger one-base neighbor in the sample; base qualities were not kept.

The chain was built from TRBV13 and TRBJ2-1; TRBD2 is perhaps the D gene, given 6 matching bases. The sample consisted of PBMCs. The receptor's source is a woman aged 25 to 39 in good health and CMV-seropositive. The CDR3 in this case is CASSSSGNVRAGEQFF. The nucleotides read TGTGCCAGCAGCTCCTCGGGTAACGTCAGGGCGGGAGAGCAGTTCTTC.